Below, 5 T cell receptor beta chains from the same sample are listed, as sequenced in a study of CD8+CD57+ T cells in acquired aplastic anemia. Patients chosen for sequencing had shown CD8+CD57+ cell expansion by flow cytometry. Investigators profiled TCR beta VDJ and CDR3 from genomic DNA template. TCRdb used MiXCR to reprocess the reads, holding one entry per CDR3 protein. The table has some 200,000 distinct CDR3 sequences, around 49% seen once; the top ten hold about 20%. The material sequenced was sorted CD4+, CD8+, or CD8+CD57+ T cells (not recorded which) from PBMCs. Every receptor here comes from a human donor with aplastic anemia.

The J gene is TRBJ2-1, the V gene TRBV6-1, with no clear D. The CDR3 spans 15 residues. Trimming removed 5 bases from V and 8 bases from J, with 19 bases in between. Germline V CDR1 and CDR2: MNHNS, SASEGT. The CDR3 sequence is CASSSTPPSRDEQFF. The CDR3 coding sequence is TGTGCCAGCAGTTCGACGCCTCCCTCCCGGGATGAGCAGTTCTTC.

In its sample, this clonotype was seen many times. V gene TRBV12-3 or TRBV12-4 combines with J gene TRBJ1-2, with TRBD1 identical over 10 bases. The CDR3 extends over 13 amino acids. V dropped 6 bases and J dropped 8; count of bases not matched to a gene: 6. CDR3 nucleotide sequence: TGTGCCAGCAGGAGACAGGGGGCGAGAGGCTACACCTTC. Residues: CASRRQGARGYTF.

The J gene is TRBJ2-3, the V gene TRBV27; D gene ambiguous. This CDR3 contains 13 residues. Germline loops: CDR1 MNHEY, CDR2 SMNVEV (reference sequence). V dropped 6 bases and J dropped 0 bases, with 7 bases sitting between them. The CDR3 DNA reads TGTGCCAGCAGCCTCATGAGCACAGATACGCAGTATTTT. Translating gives CASSLMSTDTQYF.

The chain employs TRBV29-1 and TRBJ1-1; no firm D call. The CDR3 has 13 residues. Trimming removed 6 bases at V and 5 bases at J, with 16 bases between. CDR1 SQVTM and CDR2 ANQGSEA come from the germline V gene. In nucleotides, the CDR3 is TGCAGCGTCCCCACGGGTCTTAATACTGAAGCTTTCTTT. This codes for CSVPTGLNTEAFF.

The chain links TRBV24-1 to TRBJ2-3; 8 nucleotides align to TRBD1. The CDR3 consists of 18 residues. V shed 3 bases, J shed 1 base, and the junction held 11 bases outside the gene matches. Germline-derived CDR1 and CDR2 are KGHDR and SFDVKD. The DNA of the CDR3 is TGTGCCACCAGTGATGACCAGGGGGCGTTAGATGGCACAGATACGCAGTATTTT. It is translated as CATSDDQGALDGTDTQYF.